This TCR beta chain derives from a study of cytomegalovirus exposure and HLA in healthy donors. Study conclusions and caveats: The authors considered a cluster of highly shared sequence variants likely to be a sequencing artifact. According to an earlier analysis, most TCR beta V segments yielded productive rearrangements about 90% or about 30% of the time.

CDR3 length: 13 residues. CDR1 and CDR2 (germline): ENHRY, SYGVKD. V gave up 7 bases and J gave up 4 bases, with 13 bases separating them. Turning to this clone: The antigen remains undetermined.

Each of the donors was a healthy bone marrow donor. Though probably carrying unrecorded immune exposures, donors were nominally healthy at sampling. In the PCR, 60 Vbeta and 13 Jbeta primers were used. Profiling relied on immunoSEQ multiplex PCR, and the TCRdb table lists in-frame clones only, not all of them. The sample's table shows about 210,000 clones. The chain joins TRBV10-3 to TRBJ1-1, with D possibly being TRBD1 (5 bases). This TCR came from a woman aged 30 to 39 in good health and CMV-seropositive. The sequenced sample consisted of PBMCs. As DNA, the CDR3 is TGTGCCATCAAAGTGCAGGGAGGCACTGAAGCTTTCTTT. This translates into CAIKVQGGTEAFF.